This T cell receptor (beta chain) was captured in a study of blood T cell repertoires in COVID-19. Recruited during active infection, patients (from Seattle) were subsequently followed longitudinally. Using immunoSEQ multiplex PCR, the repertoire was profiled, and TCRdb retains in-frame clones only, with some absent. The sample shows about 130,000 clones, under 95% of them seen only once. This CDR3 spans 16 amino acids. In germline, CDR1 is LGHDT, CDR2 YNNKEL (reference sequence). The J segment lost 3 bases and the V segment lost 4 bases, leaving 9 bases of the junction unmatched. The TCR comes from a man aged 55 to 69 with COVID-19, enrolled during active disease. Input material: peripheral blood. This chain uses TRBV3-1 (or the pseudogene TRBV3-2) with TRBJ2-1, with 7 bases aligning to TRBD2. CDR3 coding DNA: TGTGCCAGCAGCCTCTCCCTAGCGGCAGGCTACAATGAGCAGTTCTTC. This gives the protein CASSLSLAAGYNEQFF.